The 22 T cell receptor beta chains in this list originate from one sample, sequenced in a study of blood T cell repertoires in COVID-19. Clones were sequenced by immunoSEQ multiplex PCR, and TCRdb holds only the in-frame ones, with some missing. The sample has about 500,000 clones; roughly nine tenths are singletons. The sequenced material came from peripheral blood. The origin of the receptors is a woman aged 45-65 years with COVID-19, enrolled during active disease.

The genes are TRBV28 and TRBJ1-4; D might be TRBD1 (5 bases). Between the trimmed V and J ends, which lost 2 bases and 8 bases, there was a span of 15 bases. This CDR3 contains 15 residues. Germline CDR1 is MDHEN and CDR2 is SYDVKM. CDR3 sequence reads: CASSLGRQGSEKLFF. In DNA form, the CDR3 reads TGTGCCAGCAGTTTAGGGCGGCAGGGTAGCGAAAAACTGTTTTTT.

The genes are TRBV6-5 and TRBJ2-2; 7 positions agree with TRBD2. The germline CDR1 and CDR2 sequences are MNHEY and SVGAGI. The V and J ends lost 6 bases and 5 bases, in that order; junction bases with no gene match: 6. This CDR3 spans 14 amino acids. The CDR3 DNA reads TGTGCCAGCAGGCCACAAGCGGGGACCGGGGAGCTGTTTTTT. The encoded protein is CASRPQAGTGELFF.

The chain recombines TRBV11-1 with TRBJ1-6; the match to TRBD1 covers 7 bases. This CDR3 region has 15 residues. V was clipped by 5 bases and J by 8 bases; unmatched bases: 9. CDR1 and CDR2 (germline): SGHAT, FQDESV (reference sequence). The CDR3 region has the DNA TGTGCCAGCAGCGAAAGCCGGGACAGATATTCACCCCTCCACTTT. This gives the protein CASSESRDRYSPLHF.

The chain carries TRBV18 and TRBJ1-1, with a tentative D call TRBD1 (6 bases). The CDR3 covers 17 residues. The germline V gene has CDR1 KGHSH and CDR2 LQKENI. Deletions cut 3 bases from V and 2 bases from J, with 19 bases between. The CDR3 sequence is CASSPQSPTGPNTEAFF. DNA of the CDR3: TGTGCCAGCTCACCCCAGAGCCCCACAGGGCCCAACACTGAAGCTTTCTTT.

The chain links TRBV28 to TRBJ2-7, with TRBD1 identical over 9 bases. This CDR3 contains 15 residues. V shed 1 base and J 3 bases; nucleotides not matched to a gene: 4. CDR1 and CDR2 from the germline V gene are MDHEN and SYDVKM. The CDR3 reads CASSLFGTGIYEQYF. CDR3 DNA: TGTGCCAGCAGTTTATTCGGGACAGGGATCTACGAGCAGTACTTC.

This clone was observed a single time. This sequence joins TRBV11-2 and TRBJ2-3, with 12 bases fitting TRBD2. V dropped 5 bases and J dropped 2; count of bases not matched to a gene: 11. There are 18 residues in the CDR3. Germline CDR1 SGHAT, CDR2 FQNNGV. The CDR3 here is CASSRTSGAGWVTDTQYF. The CDR3, as DNA: TGTGCCAGCAGCCGGACTAGCGGGGCTGGGTGGGTCACAGATACGCAGTATTTT.

The chain carries TRBV29-1 and TRBJ1-1; 12 bases fit TRBD1. The CDR3 loop spans 13 amino acids. In germline, CDR1 is SQVTM, CDR2 ANQGSEA. Unmatched junction bases numbered 8, after V lost 7 bases and J lost 8 bases. Here the CDR3 DNA reads TGCAGCGCCGACAGGGGACAGGGGGCGGAAGCTTTCTTT. It encodes CSADRGQGAEAFF.

The rearrangement links TRBV2 to TRBJ2-3; 11 bases match TRBD2. Germline V gene lookup returns CDR1 SNHLY and CDR2 FYNNEI. Losses at the gene ends were 4 bases for V and 0 bases for J; bases not matched to a gene: 6. This CDR3 has 17 amino acids. CDR3: CASSGTSGWPSTDTQYF. The CDR3 DNA sequence: TGTGCCAGCAGTGGGACTAGCGGGTGGCCTAGCACAGATACGCAGTATTTT.

The V gene is TRBV30, the J gene TRBJ1-2; D is unresolved. V was pared by 4 bases and J by 4 bases, with 13 bases between. Germline CDR1 reads GTSNPN; CDR2 reads SVGIG (reference sequence). The CDR3 runs 13 residues. In DNA, the CDR3 is TGTGCCTGGACTTTATTAGTGAGCTATGGCTACACCTTC. Protein: CAWTLLVSYGYTF.

The chain uses TRBV5-4 and TRBJ1-2, with D uncertain. The CDR3 loop spans 15 amino acids. CDR1 and CDR2 (germline): SGHNT, YYREEE (reference sequence). The V end lost 1 base, the J end lost 7 bases, and 17 bases lay between the germline ends. CDR3 residues: CASSLLSGPRGGYTF. The DNA for the CDR3 is TGTGCCAGCAGCTTGCTTTCGGGCCCCCGGGGTGGCTACACCTTC.

The chain carries TRBV5-1 and TRBJ1-3; tentative D call: TRBD1 (6 bases). Trimming cost V 3 bases and J 4 bases, with 11 bases left between them. CDR1 is SGHRS, CDR2 YFSETQ, per germline. This CDR3 comprises 14 residues. The CDR3 loop reads CASSSTGIGNTIYF. For the CDR3, the DNA is TGCGCCAGCAGCTCCACAGGGATCGGAAACACCATATATTTT.

V is TRBV5-1 and J is TRBJ2-1; possible D gene TRBD1, 8 bases. V gave up 1 base and J gave up 6 bases, with 11 bases separating them. Germline values: CDR1 SGHRS, CDR2 YFSETQ. This CDR3 has 14 amino acids. The CDR3 DNA reads TGCGCCAGCAGCTTGAACAGGGGGGGCAATGAGCAGTTCTTC. Protein: CASSLNRGGNEQFF. Using reference TRBV5-1 and TRBJ2-1 for the parts outside the CDR3, the full variable domain is KAGVTQTPRYLIKTRGQQVTLSCSPISGHRSVSWYQQTPGQGLQFLFEYFSETQRNKGNFPGRFSGRQFSNSRSEMNVSTLELGDSALYLCASSLNRGGNEQFFGPGTRLTVL.

This clone has only one observation. The rearrangement uses TRBV6-1 and TRBJ1-1, with 8 bases matching TRBD1. Unmatched junction bases numbered 12, after V lost 4 bases and J lost 5 bases. The length of the CDR3 is 16 residues. Germline assignment: CDR1 MNHNS and CDR2 SASEGT. CDR3 region: CASSVLDRDEQTEAFF. CDR3 nucleotides: TGTGCCAGCAGTGTCCTGGACAGGGACGAACAAACTGAAGCTTTCTTT.

The rearrangement uses TRBV30 and TRBJ1-1, with TRBD1 identical over 10 bases. There are 19 residues in the CDR3. Per the germline V gene, CDR1 is GTSNPN and CDR2 is SVGIG (reference sequence). V gave up 0 bases and J gave up 4 bases; unmatched junction bases: 17. The DNA for the CDR3 is TGTGCCTGGAGTGTAAAAATGTTCCTGGACAGGGGGTTCGGCACTGAAGCTTTCTTT. Translation gives CAWSVKMFLDRGFGTEAFF.

The chain joins TRBV3-1 (or the pseudogene TRBV3-2) to TRBJ2-2; 13 bases are shared with TRBD2. The germline V gene has CDR1 LGHDT and CDR2 YNNKEL (reference sequence). V lost 4 bases to trimming and J lost 7 bases; unmatched junction nucleotides: 6. The CDR3 sequence is 16 residues long. CDR3: CASSRGTSGANGELFF. In DNA form, the CDR3 reads TGTGCCAGCAGCCGTGGGACTAGCGGGGCGAACGGGGAGCTGTTTTTT.

The V and J genes are TRBV3-1 (or the pseudogene TRBV3-2) and TRBJ1-4; no definite D call. Germline CDR1 LGHDT, CDR2 YNNKEL (reference sequence). The CDR3 has 15 amino acids. V was pared by 5 bases and J by 8 bases, with 18 bases between. Here the CDR3 reads CASSADSLGGEKLFF. The CDR3 DNA sequence: TGTGCCAGCAGCGCCGACTCCCTGGGTGGGGAAAAACTGTTTTTT.

The chain couples TRBV5-1 to TRBJ1-2, with 9 positions matching TRBD1. This CDR3 spans 15 amino acids. CDR1 and CDR2 from the germline V gene are SGHRS and YFSETQ. After removal of 4 bases from V and 2 bases from J, the junction contained 6 bases not matched to a gene. Written as DNA, the CDR3 is TGCGCCAGCAGCGGGACAGGGCGGTGGAACTATGGCTACACCTTC. Translation: CASSGTGRWNYGYTF.

This sequence joins TRBV28 and TRBJ1-2, with 7 bases identical to TRBD1. Germline V gene sequence: CDR1 MDHEN, CDR2 SYDVKM. The ends lost 5 bases at V and 7 bases at J; junction bases unmatched: 13. The CDR3 contains 15 residues. This CDR3 reads CASSLTTGPLGGYTF. Written as DNA, the CDR3 is TGTGCCAGCAGTCTCACGACAGGGCCTTTGGGTGGCTACACCTTC.

The chain employs TRBV6-6 and TRBJ1-2, with 9 positions matching TRBD1. V shed 5 bases, J shed 2 bases, and the junction held 9 bases outside the gene matches. The CDR3 sequence is 16 residues long. The germline gives CDR1 MNHNY, CDR2 SVGAGI (reference sequence). DNA of the CDR3: TGTGCCAGCAGTAAAACCCCGGGACAGGGAAACTATGGCTACACCTTC. This translates into CASSKTPGQGNYGYTF.

The chain carries TRBV28 and TRBJ1-2; 7 nucleotides agree with TRBD1. V shed 5 bases and J 8 bases; nucleotides not matched to a gene: 5. CDR1 is MDHEN and CDR2 is SYDVKM in the germline V gene. The CDR3 extends over 12 amino acids. The CDR3 region has the DNA TGTGCCAGCAGTAACAGGGGAATCGGCTACACCTTC. Its protein is CASSNRGIGYTF.

The rearrangement joins TRBV11-3 to TRBJ1-4; D is possibly TRBD1 (6 bases). This CDR3 has 14 amino acids. CDR1 is SGHNT and CDR2 is YENEEA in the germline V gene. V dropped 5 bases and J dropped 7 bases, with 14 bases sitting between them. The chain's CDR3 is CASSQTGMSEKLFF. CDR3 nucleotides: TGTGCCAGCAGCCAAACAGGGATGAGTGAAAAACTGTTTTTT.

As regards this clone: At the DNA level, this CDR3 is encoded by other sequences in the same sample as well. This sequence joins TRBV6-5 and TRBJ1-1; weak D call: TRBD1 (6 bases). Germline values: CDR1 MNHEY, CDR2 SVGAGI. V shed 0 bases and J shed 3 bases, with 8 bases lying between them. CDR3 length equals 14 residues. The CDR3 bases are TGTGCCAGCAGTTACTCAGCAGGGGACACTGAAGCTTTCTTT. Protein: CASSYSAGDTEAFF.